This passage covers 23 T cell receptor beta chains from one sample sequenced in a study of T cell changes during pregnancy in multiple sclerosis. The assay was immunoSEQ multiplex PCR, and TCRdb's table has in-frame clones only and misses some. The data contain tens of thousands of clones, 85% to 90% of them singletons. The material was CD4+ T cells from peripheral blood mononuclear cells, obtained in the third trimester of pregnancy. The source is a female donor in good health, enrolled as a control in a pregnancy study.

The chain couples TRBV6-5 to TRBJ2-7; 9 bases are a match to TRBD2. The germline CDR1 and CDR2 sequences are MNHEY and SVGAGI. The CDR3 has 14 amino acids. The V segment lost 10 bases and the J segment 3 bases; nucleotides outside the gene matches: 10. The CDR3 coding sequence is TGTGCCACCGCAGAAGCGGGGGGAAGCTACGAGCAGTACTTC. Translating it yields CATAEAGGSYEQYF.

The V call is TRBV19, the J call TRBJ2-3; 7 bases are a match to TRBD1. The length of the CDR3 is 16 residues. Looked up from germline, CDR1 is LNHDA and CDR2 is SQIVND (reference sequence). With 4 bases clipped from V and 2 bases from J, the junction kept 9 bases outside the gene matches. CDR3 sequence reads: CASSTSATGTTDTQYF. CDR3 coding DNA: TGTGCCAGTAGTACGTCCGCGACAGGGACCACAGATACGCAGTATTTT.

J is TRBJ2-1 and V is TRBV5-5, with 9 bases identical to TRBD2. Germline CDR1 reads SGHKS; CDR2 reads YYEKEE (reference sequence). With V trimmed by 4 bases and J by 4 bases, 9 bases remained unmatched. The CDR3 has 16 amino acids. The CDR3 protein is CASSGIAGDSYNEQFF. DNA for the CDR3: TGTGCCAGCAGCGGAATAGCGGGAGATTCATACAATGAGCAGTTCTTC.

This chain uses TRBV7-9 with TRBJ1-1; TRBD1 agrees at 7 bases. The germline V gene has CDR1 SEHNR and CDR2 FQNEAQ (reference sequence). The CDR3 has 13 amino acids. Trimming cost V 4 bases and J 5 bases; bases outside gene matches: 4. In DNA, the CDR3 is TGTGCCAGCAGCTCAACAGGGGAAACTGAAGCTTTCTTT. Protein: CASSSTGETEAFF.

The chain combines TRBV5-1 with TRBJ1-4; 7 bases agree with TRBD1. Looked up from germline, CDR1 is SGHRS and CDR2 is YFSETQ. The CDR3 totals 15 residues. The V gene end was trimmed by 4 bases and the J gene end by 6 bases; junction bases not matched to a gene: 9. CDR3 region: CASSPGTAGDEKLFF. The CDR3 bases are TGCGCCAGCAGCCCGGGGACAGCCGGGGATGAAAAACTGTTTTTT.

V is TRBV4-1 and J is TRBJ1-1; D remains unclear. CDR1 is MGHRA, CDR2 YSYEKL, per germline. With 1 base removed from V and 5 bases from J, the gap between germline ends came to 11 bases. The CDR3 length is 14 residues. The CDR3 sequence is CASSQALFGTEAFF. The DNA of the CDR3 is TGCGCCAGCAGCCAAGCCCTCTTCGGGACTGAAGCTTTCTTT.

The V call is TRBV19, the J call TRBJ2-7; 7 bases fit TRBD2. Germline values: CDR1 LNHDA, CDR2 SQIVND (reference sequence). The V and J ends lost 4 bases and 2 bases, in that order; junction bases with no gene match: 8. This CDR3 is built from 15 residues. This CDR3 is CASSTEAGTTYEQYF. The CDR3, as DNA: TGTGCCAGTAGTACCGAAGCGGGAACTACCTACGAGCAGTACTTC.

The rearrangement links TRBV4-3 to TRBJ2-3; TRBD1 might be the D (6 bases). The germline V gene has CDR1 LGHNA and CDR2 YSLEER. The CDR3 length is 14 residues. Trimming pared 4 bases from V and 4 bases from J, leaving 12 bases between. CDR3 sequence: CASSRSRGPDTQYF. Written as DNA, the CDR3 is TGCGCCAGCAGCCGTAGCAGGGGCCCAGATACGCAGTATTTT.

The chain combines TRBV19 with TRBJ2-1, with 16 positions matching TRBD2. V gave up 5 bases and J gave up 2 bases; unmatched junction bases: 3. The CDR3 consists of 17 residues. In germline, CDR1 is LNHDA, CDR2 SQIVND (reference sequence). The CDR3 is CASSPGTSGRAYNEQFF. As DNA, the CDR3 is TGTGCCAGTAGTCCCGGGACTAGCGGGAGGGCCTACAATGAGCAGTTCTTC.

In DNA, the CDR3 is TGTGCCAGCAGCCCCACCAGGGGAAGCTACAATGAGCAGTTCTTC. Translation: CASSPTRGSYNEQFF. This chain links TRBV9 with TRBJ2-1; perhaps TRBD1 as D (6 bases). The CDR3 totals 15 residues. Per germline, CDR1 SGDLS and CDR2 YYNGEE. Trimming removed 4 bases at V and 3 bases at J, with 14 bases between.

This chain joins TRBV6-4 and TRBJ2-3; 10 bases are shared with TRBD2. This CDR3 is 15 amino acids long. Germline loops: CDR1 MRHNA, CDR2 SNTAGT. J lost 5 bases, V lost 3 bases, and 5 bases had no gene match. The CDR3 DNA reads TGTGCCAGCAGTGAGGCTAGCGGGGGTCTAGATACGCAGTATTTT. Its translation: CASSEASGGLDTQYF.

This rearrangement joins TRBV19 to TRBJ1-4; 8 positions match TRBD1. This CDR3 has 15 amino acids. Looked up from germline, CDR1 is LNHDA and CDR2 is SQIVND (reference sequence). Germline trimming cut 7 bases from V and 8 bases from J; bases unmatched to any gene: 12. CDR3 bases: TGTGCCAGTATCGAGTCGGGTCGGACAGGGGAAAAACTGTTTTTT. Translating gives CASIESGRTGEKLFF.

This chain joins TRBV10-2 and TRBJ2-2; 9 bases match TRBD2. The CDR3 has 15 residues. Germline loops: CDR1 WSHSY, CDR2 SAAADI. With 6 bases clipped from V and 1 base from J, the junction kept 3 bases outside the gene matches. In DNA, the CDR3 is TGCGCCAGCAGCGGTAGCGGGGGGAACACCGGGGAGCTGTTTTTT. Its protein is CASSGSGGNTGELFF.

In this sample, this clone turned up once. The V and J genes are TRBV5-1 and TRBJ2-2; 9 nucleotides match TRBD1. Per the germline V gene, CDR1 is SGHRS and CDR2 is YFSETQ. Trimming at V came to 0 bases and at J to 5 bases, leaving 5 bases not matched to a gene. The CDR3 covers 16 residues. CDR3 in amino acids: CASSLVQGARTGELFF. For the CDR3, the DNA is TGCGCCAGCAGCTTGGTACAGGGGGCGCGGACCGGGGAGCTGTTTTTT.

The V call is TRBV7-8, the J call TRBJ1-2; 8 nucleotides align to TRBD1. CDR1 is SGHVS and CDR2 is FQNEAQ in the germline V gene. The CDR3 sequence is 13 residues long. Trimming cost V 5 bases and J 4 bases; bases outside gene matches: 3. The CDR3 spells CASSETGVYGYTF. The CDR3 DNA reads as TGTGCCAGCAGCGAGACAGGGGTCTATGGCTACACCTTC.

V usage is TRBV7-2 and J usage is TRBJ2-5; D is unclear. Germline V CDR1 and CDR2: SGHTA, FQGNSA. The CDR3 consists of 15 residues. Trimming pared 5 bases from V and 1 base from J, leaving 14 bases between. The DNA for the CDR3 is TGTGCCAGCAGCCCTGAACCCGGGTCCCAAGAGACCCAGTACTTC. Translation: CASSPEPGSQETQYF.

This clone was counted a few times. The chain links TRBV5-8 to TRBJ2-1; 14 positions agree with TRBD2. Germline loops: CDR1 SGHTS, CDR2 YDEGEE. This CDR3 is built from 16 residues. Losses at the gene ends were 5 bases for V and 4 bases for J; bases not matched to a gene: 5. The CDR3 reads CASSSGLAGGYNEQFF. The CDR3 bases are TGTGCCAGCAGTTCCGGACTAGCGGGGGGTTACAATGAGCAGTTCTTC. The complete variable domain, with remaining parts taken from reference TRBV5-8 and TRBJ2-1, reads EAGVTQSPTHLIKTRGQQATLRCSPISGHTSVYWYQQALGLGLQFLLWYDEGEERNRGNFPPRFSGRQFPNYSSELNVNALELEDSALYLCASSSGLAGGYNEQFFGPGTRLTVL.

The count of this clone is one. The rearrangement joins TRBV20-1 to TRBJ2-1, with D hard to call. The V end was cut by 7 bases, the J end by 9 bases, with 13 bases between. The CDR3 has 11 amino acids. In germline, CDR1 is DFQATT, CDR2 SNEGSKA (reference sequence). The chain's CDR3 is CSVSPPGEQFF. Here the CDR3 DNA reads TGCAGTGTTTCGCCTCCGGGTGAGCAGTTCTTC.

The chain carries TRBV5-1 and TRBJ2-2; TRBD2 matches at 15 bases. The length of the CDR3 is 18 residues. Germline CDR1 SGHRS, CDR2 YFSETQ. Trimming cost V 4 bases and J 2 bases; bases outside gene matches: 6. The CDR3 spells CASSPGLAGGPNTGELFF. The CDR3 region has the DNA TGCGCCAGCAGCCCCGGACTAGCGGGAGGGCCAAACACCGGGGAGCTGTTTTTT.

The rearrangement uses TRBV7-9 and TRBJ2-5; 12 nucleotides align to TRBD2. Germline values: CDR1 SEHNR, CDR2 FQNEAQ (reference sequence). The CDR3 is 14 residues long. Unmatched junction bases numbered 1, after V lost 3 bases and J lost 5 bases. In nucleotides, the CDR3 is TGTGCCAGCAGCTTCGGGACTAGCGGGGAGACCCAGTACTTC. Protein product: CASSFGTSGETQYF.

This sequence joins TRBV27 and TRBJ1-1; 9 bases match TRBD1. V lost 1 base to trimming and J lost 5 bases; unmatched junction nucleotides: 11. CDR3 length: 17 residues. Germline CDR1 MNHEY, CDR2 SMNVEV (reference sequence). The CDR3 here is CASSLFLTGGLGTEAFF. Written as DNA, the CDR3 is TGTGCCAGCAGTTTATTTCTGACAGGGGGTTTGGGGACTGAAGCTTTCTTT.

V is TRBV6-5 and J is TRBJ2-5, with D unresolved. The V and J ends lost 2 bases and 1 base respectively, with 8 bases between them. Germline V lookup: CDR1 MNHEY, CDR2 SVGAGI. The CDR3 runs 14 residues. Written as DNA, the CDR3 is TGTGCCAGCAGTTACAGTCAGATCCAAGAGACCCAGTACTTC. The encoded protein is CASSYSQIQETQYF.

The gene calls are TRBV30 and TRBJ2-7, with 7 bases that match TRBD1. This CDR3 is built from 15 residues. The V and J ends lost 4 bases and 1 base, in that order; junction bases with no gene match: 10. Germline V CDR1 and CDR2: GTSNPN, SVGIG (reference sequence). The DNA of the CDR3 is TGTGCCTGGAAAAATCAACAGGGGAGATCCTACGAGCAGTACTTC. This sequence encodes CAWKNQQGRSYEQYF.